The 9 T cell receptor beta chains reported below all come from one sample, sequenced in a study of cytomegalovirus exposure and HLA in healthy donors. Libraries were prepared by immunoSEQ multiplex PCR; TCRdb keeps only in-frame clonotypes and omits some of them. The sample contains some 150,000 clones, 85% to 90% of which appear only once. Sequenced: PBMCs. These receptors were obtained from a woman aged 25 to 39 in good health and CMV-seropositive.

This sequence joins TRBV7-9 and TRBJ1-2, with 11 bases fitting TRBD1. The CDR3 loop spans 15 amino acids. CDR1 is SEHNR and CDR2 is FQNEAQ in the germline V gene (reference sequence). Trimming at V came to 5 bases and at J to 6 bases, leaving 8 bases not matched to a gene. CDR3 residues: CASSQAGTGGNGYTF. As DNA, the CDR3 is TGTGCCAGCAGCCAGGCCGGGACAGGGGGAAATGGCTACACCTTC.

This rearrangement joins TRBV5-4 to TRBJ2-5, with TRBD1 matching over 11 bases. This CDR3 has 14 amino acids. Germline V gene sequence: CDR1 SGHNT, CDR2 YYREEE (reference sequence). Unmatched junction bases numbered 3, after V lost 3 bases and J lost 5 bases. The CDR3 loop reads CASSWDRGAETQYF. The CDR3 DNA reads as TGTGCCAGCAGCTGGGACAGGGGGGCCGAGACCCAGTACTTC.

The V and J genes are TRBV27 and TRBJ2-3, with a weak D call TRBD1 (5 bases). Germline-derived CDR1 and CDR2 are MNHEY and SMNVEV (reference sequence). Trimming removed 0 bases from V and 2 bases from J, with 6 bases in between. The CDR3 covers 14 residues. Written as DNA, the CDR3 is TGTGCCAGCAGTTTATCACAGGTCACAGATACGCAGTATTTT. The encoded protein is CASSLSQVTDTQYF.

The chain links TRBV6-5 to TRBJ2-2; 9 nucleotides align to TRBD1. The CDR3 sequence is 16 residues long. Unmatched junction bases numbered 1, after V lost 0 bases and J lost 2 bases. Germline V lookup: CDR1 MNHEY, CDR2 SVGAGI. The DNA of the CDR3 is TGTGCCAGCAGTTACTCGGACAGGGGAAACACCGGGGAGCTGTTTTTT. As protein: CASSYSDRGNTGELFF.

The chain has TRBV2 and TRBJ2-1, with 10 positions matching TRBD2. Germline V gives CDR1 SNHLY, CDR2 FYNNEI. V lost 7 bases, J lost 9 bases, and 6 bases stayed unmatched. This CDR3 is 13 amino acids long. DNA for the CDR3: TGTGCCAGCAAACTAGCGGGGTGGGGTGAGCAGTTCTTC. It yields the protein CASKLAGWGEQFF.

The V and J genes are TRBV18 and TRBJ1-1, with D perhaps matching TRBD1 (5 bases). The CDR3 extends over 16 amino acids. V was cut by 1 base and J by 1 base, with 13 bases left in between. Germline values: CDR1 KGHSH, CDR2 LQKENI. The CDR3 region has the DNA TGTGCCAGCTCACCACGGGCGGGGGATGGGAACACTGAAGCTTTCTTT. Translation: CASSPRAGDGNTEAFF. Drawing the rest from reference TRBV18 and TRBJ1-1, the complete variable domain is NAGVMQNPRHLVRRRGQEARLRCSPMKGHSHVYWYRQLPEEGLKFMVYLQKENIIDESGMPKERFSAEFPKEGPSILRIQQVVRGDSAAYFCASSPRAGDGNTEAFFGQGTRLTVV.

The chain has TRBV2 and TRBJ1-2; the D gene is possibly TRBD1 (5 bases). The CDR3 has 14 residues. Trimming removed 7 bases from V and 8 bases from J, with 20 bases in between. The germline V gene encodes CDR1 SNHLY and CDR2 FYNNEI. CDR3 DNA: TGTGCCAGCAATGGCGACTCGGGGGGATGGGGCTACACCTTC. It is translated as CASNGDSGGWGYTF.

The chain couples TRBV28 to TRBJ1-1; perhaps TRBD1 as D (6 bases). The CDR3 consists of 18 residues. Germline loops: CDR1 MDHEN, CDR2 SYDVKM. Between the trimmed V and J ends, which lost 8 bases and 0 bases, there was a span of 25 bases. In nucleotides, the CDR3 is TGTGCCAGCTCCACTCCCGGGACACGATACAACATGAACACTGAAGCTTTCTTT. It specifies CASSTPGTRYNMNTEAFF.

The chain has TRBV15 and TRBJ2-7; the D gene is possibly TRBD1 (6 bases). The germline V gene encodes CDR1 LNHNV and CDR2 YYDKDF (reference sequence). V gave up 0 bases and J gave up 4 bases, with 13 bases separating them. The CDR3 contains 15 residues. For the CDR3, the DNA is TGTGCCACCAGCAGAGACAGGGGAAGTGGGTACGAGCAGTACTTC. The encoded protein is CATSRDRGSGYEQYF.